This T cell receptor beta chain was observed in a study of CD8+ T cells in alopecia areata. Study information: For treated patients, severity scores reflected the percentage of scalp area affected.

Treatment defined: oral pan-JAK inhibitor, 5-10 mg twice daily. In its sample, this clone was seen a few times. Germline CDR1 SQVTM, CDR2 ANQGSEA. Trimming removed 4 bases at V and 5 bases at J, with 14 bases between. The CDR3 length is 13 residues. In each case, RNA was isolated and then reverse transcribed into cDNA as the sequencing template. Clones were sequenced by immunoSEQ multiplex PCR, and TCRdb holds only the in-frame ones, with some missing. The repertoire has approximately 65,000 clones, 46% of them found once; the top ten carry just over 20%. The sequencing here drew on CD8+ T cells sorted from blood, taken around week 36, from a patient treated with tofacitinib. This clonotype was sampled from a human donor with alopecia areata. The rearrangement joins TRBV29-1 to TRBJ2-5; D might be TRBD1 (7 bases). The CDR3 region has the DNA TGCAGCGTTGTGGGGGGCAGGGGGGAGACCCAGTACTTC. Its translation is CSVVGGRGETQYF. Full variable domain (rest looked up from reference TRBV29-1 and TRBJ2-5): SAVISQKPSRDICQRGTSLTIQCQVDSQVTMMFWYRQQPGQSLTLIATANQGSEATYESGFVIDKFPISRPNLTFSTLTVSNMSPEDSSIYLCSVVGGRGETQYFGPGTRLLVL.